This T cell receptor (beta chain) was recorded in a study of blood T cell repertoires in COVID-19. For the study at large: Samples representing acute and convalescent COVID-19 were sourced from the United States, Italy and Spain. PBMCs, B-cell-depleted T cells, or T cells provided the cDNA or gDNA that made up the material.

Germline CDR1 is MRHNA and CDR2 is SNTAGT. Trimming took 5 bases from V and 8 from J, leaving 15 bases between them. CDR3 length: 13 amino acids. Repertoires were generated with immunoSEQ multiplex PCR, while TCRdb's copy carries only in-frame clones and drops some. The sample records over 200,000 clones, less than 90% being singletons. The sequence was collected from a man in his forties with acute or convalescent COVID-19. The chain employs TRBV6-4 and TRBJ1-2; D gene unclear. Sequenced: peripheral blood. The DNA for the CDR3 is TGTGCCAGCAGTCCGGGCCCCTCGGGGGGCTACACCTTC. Protein sequence: CASSPGPSGGYTF.